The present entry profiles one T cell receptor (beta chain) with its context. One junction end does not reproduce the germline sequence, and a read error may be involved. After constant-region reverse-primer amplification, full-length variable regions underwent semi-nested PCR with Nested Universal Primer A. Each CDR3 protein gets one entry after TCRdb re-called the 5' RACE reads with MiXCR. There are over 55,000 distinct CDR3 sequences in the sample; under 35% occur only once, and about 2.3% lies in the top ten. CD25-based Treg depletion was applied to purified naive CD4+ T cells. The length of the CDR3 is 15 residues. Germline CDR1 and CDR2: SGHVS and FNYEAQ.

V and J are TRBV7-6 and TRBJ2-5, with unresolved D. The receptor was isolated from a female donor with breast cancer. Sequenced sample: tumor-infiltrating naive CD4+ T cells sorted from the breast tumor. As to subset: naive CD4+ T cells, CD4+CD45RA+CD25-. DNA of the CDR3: TGTGCCAGCAGCTTAACTATAAGAAGCCAAAAGACCCAGTACTTC. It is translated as CASSLTIRSQKTQYF.